Presented here are 6 T cell receptor beta chains from one specimen sequenced in a study of cytomegalovirus exposure and HLA in healthy donors. This PCR relied on a set of 60 Vbeta primers and 13 Jbeta primers. Repertoires were generated with immunoSEQ multiplex PCR, while TCRdb's copy carries only in-frame clones and drops some. The profile shows under 200,000 clones, 75% to 80% of them singletons. The material sequenced was PBMCs. These receptors all stem from a woman between 40 and 50 years old in good health and CMV-seropositive.

The chain is built from TRBV5-1 and TRBJ2-3; 7 bases are a match to TRBD2. From germline, CDR1 is SGHRS and CDR2 YFSETQ. The J segment lost 5 bases and the V segment lost 2 bases, leaving 2 bases of the junction unmatched. The CDR3 is made up of 13 amino acids. Here the CDR3 reads CASSLPGGDTQYF. The CDR3 DNA follows: TGCGCCAGCAGCTTACCGGGAGGAGATACGCAGTATTTT.

The chain employs TRBV30 and TRBJ2-3; the D gene is possibly TRBD2 (6 bases). Germline V CDR1 and CDR2: GTSNPN, SVGIG (reference sequence). This CDR3 has 16 amino acids. V was clipped by 0 bases and J by 5 bases, with 18 bases between them. The CDR3 region is CAWSVPLSGRGDTQYF. CDR3 sequence (DNA): TGTGCCTGGAGTGTACCTCTTTCCGGGAGAGGAGATACGCAGTATTTT.

The chain carries TRBV4-2 and TRBJ2-7, with TRBD2 matching 14 bases. The CDR3 is 15 amino acids. Germline loops: CDR1 LGHNA, CDR2 YNFKEQ. The junction had 4 bases not matched to a gene; V was cut back by 5 bases and J by 4 bases. The CDR3 is CASSSGTSGGYEQYF. The DNA for the CDR3 is TGTGCCAGCAGCTCCGGGACTAGCGGGGGTTACGAGCAGTACTTC.

This rearrangement joins TRBV7-9 to TRBJ2-5, with TRBD2 matching over 7 bases. This CDR3 is 16 amino acids long. Trimming cost V 1 base and J 1 base; bases outside gene matches: 6. Germline V gene sequence: CDR1 SEHNR, CDR2 FQNEAQ (reference sequence). The CDR3 region has the DNA TGTGCCAGCAGCTTAGGGGGGGGTGCCATCCAAGAGACCCAGTACTTC. This codes for CASSLGGGAIQETQYF.

This clone was seen a handful of times. V and J are TRBV7-2 and TRBJ2-1; 9 nucleotides agree with TRBD2. This CDR3 spans 15 amino acids. Looked up from germline, CDR1 is SGHTA and CDR2 is FQGNSA. V was pared by 5 bases and J by 4 bases, with 6 bases of the junction left unmatched. The CDR3 DNA follows: TGTGCCAGCAGCCGGAGTGGACTAGCGTACAATGAGCAGTTCTTC. Amino acids: CASSRSGLAYNEQFF.

V usage is TRBV7-8 and J usage is TRBJ2-3; D remains ambiguous. With 5 bases removed from V and 4 bases from J, the gap between germline ends came to 19 bases. The length of the CDR3 is 16 residues. Germline lookup yields CDR1 SGHVS and CDR2 FQNEAQ. CDR3 sequence (DNA): TGTGCCAGCAGCCCATATGGTGGGCAGAAGGCAGATACGCAGTATTTT. It is translated as CASSPYGGQKADTQYF.